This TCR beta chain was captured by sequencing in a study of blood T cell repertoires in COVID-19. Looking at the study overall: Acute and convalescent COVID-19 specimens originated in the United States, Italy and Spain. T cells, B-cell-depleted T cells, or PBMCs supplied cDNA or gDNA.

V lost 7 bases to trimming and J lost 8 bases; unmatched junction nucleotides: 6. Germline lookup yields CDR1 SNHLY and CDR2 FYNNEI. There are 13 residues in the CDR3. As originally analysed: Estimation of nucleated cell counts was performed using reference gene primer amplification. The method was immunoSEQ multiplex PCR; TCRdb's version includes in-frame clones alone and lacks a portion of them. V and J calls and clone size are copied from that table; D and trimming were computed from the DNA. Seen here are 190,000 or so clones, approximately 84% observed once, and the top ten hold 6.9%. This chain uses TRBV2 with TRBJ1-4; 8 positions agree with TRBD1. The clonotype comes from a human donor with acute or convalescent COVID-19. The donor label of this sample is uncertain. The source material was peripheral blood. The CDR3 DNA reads TGTGCCAGCAACGGACAGGGAAGAGAAAAACTGTTTTTT. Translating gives CASNGQGREKLFF.